Presented here are 28 T cell receptor beta chains from one specimen sequenced in a study of blood T cell repertoires in COVID-19. Libraries were prepared by immunoSEQ multiplex PCR; TCRdb keeps only in-frame clonotypes and omits some of them. The sample has fewer than 140,000 clones, 60% to 80% seen once; the top ten hold 0.8% to 1%. Specimen: peripheral blood. The source of these receptors is a human donor with acute or convalescent COVID-19. The donor label of this sample is uncertain.

The chain combines TRBV7-6 with TRBJ2-1, with D perhaps matching TRBD1 (5 bases). The CDR3 is made up of 14 amino acids. Germline CDR1 is SGHVS and CDR2 is FNYEAQ. With 5 bases removed from V and 7 bases from J, the gap between germline ends came to 15 bases. The CDR3 DNA follows: TGTGCCAGCAGCCCCCGTTTCCCAGGGAATGAGCAGTTCTTC. As protein: CASSPRFPGNEQFF. The full variable domain, its missing parts supplied by reference TRBV7-6 and TRBJ2-1, is GAGVSQSPRYKVTKRGQDVALRCDPISGHVSLYWYRQALGQGPEFLTYFNYEAQQDKSGLPNDRFSAERPEGSISTLTIQRTEQRDSAMYRCASSPRFPGNEQFFGPGTRLTVL.

This clone appeared many times. This chain joins TRBV5-6 and TRBJ1-5; 10 bases align to TRBD1. CDR1 and CDR2 (germline): SGHDT, YYEEEE. The CDR3 contains 17 residues. The V gene end was trimmed by 3 bases and the J gene end by 3 bases; junction bases not matched to a gene: 9. The CDR3 reads CASSSRDRGVANQPQHF. Here the CDR3 DNA reads TGTGCCAGCAGCTCCCGGGACAGGGGAGTCGCCAATCAGCCCCAGCATTTT. The whole variable domain, filled in from reference TRBV5-6 and TRBJ1-5, reads DAGVTQSPTHLIKTRGQQVTLRCSPKSGHDTVSWYQQALGQGPQFIFQYYEEEERQRGNFPDRFSGHQFPNYSSELNVNALLLGDSALYLCASSSRDRGVANQPQHFGDGTRLSIL.

V and J are TRBV19 and TRBJ2-2; 8 bases are a match to TRBD1. Losses at the gene ends were 3 bases for V and 6 bases for J; bases not matched to a gene: 18. Germline V lookup: CDR1 LNHDA, CDR2 SQIVND (reference sequence). CDR3 length: 19 amino acids. The CDR3 DNA reads TGTGCCAGTAGTATGCCCCCTTACAGGGGACAGGCTATACCCGGGGAGCTGTTTTTT. It codes for CASSMPPYRGQAIPGELFF.

The rearrangement joins TRBV27 to TRBJ1-6; D is unclear. V was trimmed by 2 bases and J by 7 bases, leaving 18 bases between them. Germline CDR1 is MNHEY and CDR2 is SMNVEV (reference sequence). The CDR3 is 17 amino acids. In DNA form, the CDR3 reads TGTGCCAGCAGTTTAAGCGGACCGGGCCGTCAAAATTCACCCCTCCACTTT. It encodes CASSLSGPGRQNSPLHF.

The CDR3 bases are TGCGCCAGCGTCTCCCTAAAGAGTCTGAACACTGAAGCTTTCTTT. It translates to CASVSLKSLNTEAFF. The chain couples TRBV10-1 to TRBJ1-1; D gene unclear. Trimming cost V 8 bases and J 0 bases, with 16 bases left between them. The CDR3 covers 15 residues. Germline lookup yields CDR1 WNHNN and CDR2 SYGVQD (reference sequence).

The chain joins TRBV7-9 to TRBJ2-5; maybe TRBD1 (7 bases). Germline V gene lookup returns CDR1 SEHNR and CDR2 FQNEAQ (reference sequence). Trimming shortened V by 4 bases and J by 5 bases, and 20 bases separated the two germline ends. CDR3 length: 16 amino acids. CDR3: CASSYGGQNPGETQYF. CDR3 bases: TGTGCCAGCAGCTACGGGGGACAGAACCCAGGGGAGACCCAGTACTTC.

J is TRBJ1-4 and V is TRBV5-1, with a weak D call TRBD1 (5 bases). The CDR3 has 14 residues. Germline CDR1 SGHRS, CDR2 YFSETQ. The V gene lost 1 base and the J gene lost 7 bases, with 11 bases spanning the gap. The CDR3 is CASSLNQGSEKLFF. DNA for the CDR3: TGCGCCAGCAGCTTGAATCAGGGTAGTGAAAAACTGTTTTTT.

The chain has TRBV5-1 and TRBJ1-1, with D uncertain. Germline loops: CDR1 SGHRS, CDR2 YFSETQ. This CDR3 is built from 13 residues. Trimming removed 5 bases from V and 1 base from J, with 9 bases in between. The CDR3 region has the DNA TGCGCCAGCAGATTTACAGCGAACACTGAAGCTTTCTTT. Its protein product is CASRFTANTEAFF.

The V and J genes are TRBV7-6 and TRBJ2-5; tentatively, D is TRBD1 (6 bases). The V end was cut by 2 bases, the J end by 1 base, with 8 bases between. Germline values: CDR1 SGHVS, CDR2 FNYEAQ. This CDR3 spans 14 amino acids. The CDR3 coding sequence is TGTGCCAGCAGCTTAAGGACAGCCCAAGAGACCCAGTACTTC. Encoded protein: CASSLRTAQETQYF.

The sample holds a few counts of this clone. The rearrangement uses TRBV19 and TRBJ2-5; 9 bases line up with TRBD2. The CDR3 runs 13 residues. In germline, CDR1 is LNHDA, CDR2 SQIVND (reference sequence). V dropped 6 bases and J dropped 5; count of bases not matched to a gene: 4. CDR3 sequence reads: CASRKGLAETQYF. CDR3 DNA: TGTGCCAGTAGAAAAGGACTAGCGGAGACCCAGTACTTC.

This clone came up a few times. The CDR3 spells CASVPGGPGNSPLHF. The DNA of the CDR3 is TGTGCTAGTGTCCCCGGGGGTCCGGGTAATTCACCCCTCCACTTT. V is TRBV12-5 and J is TRBJ1-6, with D tentatively TRBD1 (5 bases). V gave up 7 bases and J gave up 6 bases, with 16 bases separating them. Germline V gives CDR1 LGHNT, CDR2 FRNRAP. This CDR3 comprises 15 residues.

J is TRBJ1-4 and V is TRBV19; TRBD1 might be the D (6 bases). Germline lookup yields CDR1 LNHDA and CDR2 SQIVND (reference sequence). Trimming shortened V by 4 bases and J by 7 bases, and 19 bases separated the two germline ends. The CDR3 sequence is 16 residues long. CDR3 bases: TGTGCCAGTAGTAACTGGAGCGGGGGCAGCTTTGAAAAACTGTTTTTT. Translation gives CASSNWSGGSFEKLFF.

V is TRBV9 and J is TRBJ1-3; a possible D gene is TRBD1 (5 bases). This CDR3 comprises 17 residues. The V end was cut by 4 bases, the J end by 0 bases, with 17 bases between. Germline V gene lookup returns CDR1 SGDLS and CDR2 YYNGEE. CDR3 DNA: TGTGCCAGCAGCACCGGGGGAGGGGCCCGCTCTGGAAACACCATATATTTT. This gives the protein CASSTGGGARSGNTIYF.

CDR3: CASSLGQGHQETQYF. In DNA, the CDR3 is TGTGCCTCTTCGTTGGGACAGGGCCACCAAGAGACCCAGTACTTC. The chain employs TRBV10-3 and TRBJ2-5; 9 nucleotides line up with TRBD1. The junction had 10 bases not matched to a gene; V was cut back by 11 bases and J by 0 bases. The germline V gene has CDR1 ENHRY and CDR2 SYGVKD. This CDR3 spans 15 amino acids.

The chain couples TRBV27 to TRBJ2-1; D is perhaps TRBD2 (5 bases). The CDR3 consists of 13 residues. Germline CDR1 MNHEY, CDR2 SMNVEV (reference sequence). The V end lost 3 bases, the J end lost 9 bases, and 12 bases lay between the germline ends. CDR3 DNA: TGTGCCAGCAGTTTTGCTAGCCTAAGTGAGCAGTTCTTC. Amino acid sequence: CASSFASLSEQFF.

This clone was observed a few times. The V and J genes are TRBV19 and TRBJ2-7, with D maybe TRBD1 (6 bases). Germline CDR1 is LNHDA and CDR2 is SQIVND (reference sequence). The CDR3 is 15 amino acids. The V end lost 7 bases, the J end lost 5 bases, and 21 bases lay between the germline ends. CDR3 region: CASTTSSGSGDEQYV. The CDR3 DNA sequence: TGTGCCAGTACCACGTCTTCCGGGTCAGGGGACGAGCAGTACGTC.

The rearrangement joins TRBV5-1 to TRBJ2-1; D unresolved. Germline V gene sequence: CDR1 SGHRS, CDR2 YFSETQ. Trimming removed 4 bases from V and 0 bases from J, with 8 bases in between. The CDR3 sequence is 14 residues long. CDR3 coding DNA: TGCGCCAGCAGCGGGCTGAGCTCCTACAATGAGCAGTTCTTC. This translates into CASSGLSSYNEQFF.

This sequence joins TRBV18 and TRBJ2-2, with a weak D call TRBD1 (7 bases). The CDR3 spans 16 residues. CDR1 is KGHSH and CDR2 is LQKENI in the germline V gene. V was trimmed by 2 bases and J by 3 bases, leaving 13 bases between them. CDR3 amino acids: CASSPFDREDTGELFF. DNA of the CDR3: TGTGCCAGCTCACCATTCGACAGGGAGGACACCGGGGAGCTGTTTTTT. Supplemented by reference TRBV18 and TRBJ2-2, the full variable domain reads NAGVMQNPRHLVRRRGQEARLRCSPMKGHSHVYWYRQLPEEGLKFMVYLQKENIIDESGMPKERFSAEFPKEGPSILRIQQVVRGDSAAYFCASSPFDREDTGELFFGEGSRLTVL.

The chain combines TRBV5-1 with TRBJ1-2, with 7 bases lining up with TRBD1. The CDR3 spans 12 residues. V shed 3 bases and J 8 bases; nucleotides not matched to a gene: 4. From germline, CDR1 is SGHRS and CDR2 YFSETQ. CDR3 sequence reads: CASSSDRLGYTF. CDR3 sequence (DNA): TGCGCCAGCAGCTCGGACAGGCTGGGCTACACCTTC.

The chain has TRBV7-8 and TRBJ2-1; weak D call: TRBD1 (5 bases). CDR1 SGHVS and CDR2 FQNEAQ come from the germline V gene. There are 14 residues in the CDR3. The ends were cut back, 7 bases at V and 4 bases at J, with 14 bases in the middle. The CDR3 region is CASTAFDSYNEQFF. The CDR3 nucleotides are TGTGCCAGCACCGCTTTCGACAGTTACAATGAGCAGTTCTTC. Drawing the rest from reference TRBV7-8 and TRBJ2-1, the complete variable domain is GAGVSQSPRYKVAKRGQDVALRCDPISGHVSLFWYQQALGQGPEFLTYFQNEAQLDKSGLPSDRFFAERPEGSVSTLKIQRTQQEDSAVYLCASTAFDSYNEQFFGPGTRLTVL.

The chain has TRBV3-1 (or the pseudogene TRBV3-2) and TRBJ1-4, with D perhaps TRBD1 (5 bases). Per germline, CDR1 LGHDT and CDR2 YNNKEL (reference sequence). The CDR3 consists of 14 residues. With 3 bases removed from V and 10 bases from J, the gap between germline ends came to 15 bases. The CDR3: CASSQGQGRIKLFF. The DNA for the CDR3 is TGTGCCAGCAGCCAGGGGCAGGGAAGGATAAAACTGTTTTTT.

J is TRBJ2-7 and V is TRBV2; D perhaps matches TRBD1 (6 bases). V was shortened by 7 bases and J by 2 bases, with 15 bases between the two germline ends. The CDR3 contains 14 residues. The germline gives CDR1 SNHLY, CDR2 FYNNEI. The CDR3 bases are TGTGCCAGCACTGACAGGCACCCGACCTACGAGCAGTACGTC. It is translated as CASTDRHPTYEQYV.

The chain recombines TRBV5-1 with TRBJ2-7; the D gene is possibly TRBD1 (5 bases). The CDR3 runs 15 residues. From germline, CDR1 is SGHRS and CDR2 YFSETQ. Trimming removed 4 bases from V and 3 bases from J, with 17 bases in between. The CDR3 DNA is TGCGCCAGCAGCCCGCCGTTGTTTGGACACTACGAGCAGTACGTC. As protein: CASSPPLFGHYEQYV.

The chain couples TRBV3-1 (or the pseudogene TRBV3-2) to TRBJ2-3; TRBD2 might be the D (7 bases). The CDR3 extends over 16 amino acids. Germline V CDR1 and CDR2: LGHDT, YNNKEL (reference sequence). V dropped 0 bases and J dropped 7 bases, with 17 bases sitting between them. CDR3 region: CASSQEGGDYPHTQYF. DNA of the CDR3: TGTGCCAGCAGCCAAGAAGGGGGGGACTATCCTCATACGCAGTATTTT.

The chain joins TRBV4-2 to TRBJ2-3, with TRBD2 matching 7 bases. The CDR3 spans 14 residues. Trimming took 1 base from V and 6 from J; bases not matched to a gene: 4. Germline CDR1 and CDR2: LGHNA and YNFKEQ. The DNA of the CDR3 is TGTGCCAGCAGCCAAGGAACTAGCGAGGATACGCAGTATTTT. Translating gives CASSQGTSEDTQYF.

The rearrangement uses TRBV6-5 and TRBJ1-2, with 7 positions matching TRBD1. Germline V gene data show CDR1 as MNHEY and CDR2 as SVGAGI. V lost 7 bases, J lost 10 bases, and 9 bases stayed unmatched. The CDR3 length is 12 residues. CDR3 loop: CASKAGTDVYTF. The CDR3 DNA is TGTGCCAGCAAGGCCGGGACAGATGTCTACACCTTC.

In nucleotides, the CDR3 is TGTGCCAGCAGCCAAGGGGCTAGCGGGGGAGAGAGCACAGATACGCAGTATTTT. Translated: CASSQGASGGESTDTQYF. The chain employs TRBV3-1 (or the pseudogene TRBV3-2) and TRBJ2-3; 10 bases align to TRBD2. The J segment lost 0 bases and the V segment lost 1 base, leaving 7 bases of the junction unmatched. CDR3 length equals 18 residues. Looked up from germline, CDR1 is LGHDT and CDR2 is YNNKEL (reference sequence).

This chain connects TRBV10-3 to TRBJ2-3; D is unclear. V was pared by 0 bases and J by 0 bases, with 10 bases between. Germline V gene lookup returns CDR1 ENHRY and CDR2 SYGVKD. The CDR3 is made up of 16 amino acids. The CDR3 bases are TGTGCCATCAGTGAGTCGAACACCCCTAGCACAGATACGCAGTATTTT. Its protein is CAISESNTPSTDTQYF.